This T cell receptor (beta chain) was sequenced during a study of blood T cell repertoires in COVID-19 (dated by TCRdb to 2020 to 2021). A note on the overall study: Samples covering the acute and convalescent phases of COVID-19 were provided by collaborators in the United States, Italy and Spain. The material from the prospective study consisted of cDNA or gDNA derived from T cells, B-cell-depleted T cells, or PBMCs. The dataset comprised deeply sampled blood TCRbeta repertoires from subjects exposed to, actively infected with, or recovered from COVID-19. A freely available public database, intended as a resource for researchers studying the immune response to SARS-CoV-2, is where the repertoires were released. The samples were drawn from two sources: the first 160 participants of the ongoing ImmuneRACE study, and 1,000 to 1,500 subjects contributed by 6 global collaborators. Nearly every sample came with metadata listing a de-identified subject ID, COVID-19 status, age in years and sex. Where available, HLA class I and class II types were obtained from metadata supplied by the sample provider rather than from assay-based typing.

Participants in the prospective study were aged roughly 18 to 89 years, lived in approximately 26 United States geographic areas, and enrolled through a virtual design. To assign participants to cohorts, the prospective study relied on clinical history that participants themselves reported in a screening survey and a study questionnaire. Recovered participants in ImmuneRACE Cohort 3 were defined as having two consecutive negative NP/OP PCR tests, clearance from a healthcare professional, or resolution of symptoms. Each participant in the prospective study had whole blood, serum and a nasopharyngeal or oropharyngeal swab collected by mobile phlebotomists. Over a roughly 2-month period, participants in the prospective study had the option of providing additional blood draws and questionnaires. Prospective study blood samples were shipped either frozen or at room temperature before DNA extraction.

TCRbeta CDR3 regions were amplified from genomic DNA using the immunoSEQ Assay, a bias-controlled multiplex PCR. For the original study's pipeline: The number of nucleated cells in each sample was estimated from the amplification of reference gene primers within the assay. To quantify the absolute abundance of each unique TCRbeta CDR3 rearrangement, sequence reads were collapsed and filtered. Productive Simpson clonality was computed per sample as the square root of Simpson's diversity index over productive rearrangements. TCRdb holds this immuneACCESS table with in-frame rearrangements only. Some clones are missing; in checked studies, unresolved V genes explain under half, and the rest has no known cause. Clone size and V and J calls were adopted from that table, with D and trimming inferred from the DNA. This sample gives about 320,000 clones in total; approximately 86% of them show up just once. The top ten clones comprise around 9% of the sample.

With respect to this clone: Its binding antigen is unknown. The record has no base qualities; no much larger clone is one base away.

Inclusive of the bounding cysteine and phenylalanine, the CDR3 is 19 residues long. The DNA shown is the 57-base CDR3, in frame from base 1. V and J are truncated by 3 bases and 2 bases respectively, leaving an intervening sequence of 21 bases. From a lookup of the germline V gene, CDR1 and CDR2 are SGHRS and YFSETQ. What the authors observed across the whole study: The amount of clinical and demographic metadata varied by source and participant and was provided uncurated.

Sequenced material: PBMCs or T cells enriched from blood (not recorded which). Here the chain combines TRBV5-1 and TRBJ2-6; TRBD2 could be the D gene, as 5 bases match. The source is a woman between 18 and 29 years old who had recovered from COVID-19. The sequence in DNA is TGCGCCAGCAGCTCCAACCCGAACGGGGTGGGGACTGGGGCCAACGTCCTGACTTTC. This encodes CASSSNPNGVGTGANVLTF.